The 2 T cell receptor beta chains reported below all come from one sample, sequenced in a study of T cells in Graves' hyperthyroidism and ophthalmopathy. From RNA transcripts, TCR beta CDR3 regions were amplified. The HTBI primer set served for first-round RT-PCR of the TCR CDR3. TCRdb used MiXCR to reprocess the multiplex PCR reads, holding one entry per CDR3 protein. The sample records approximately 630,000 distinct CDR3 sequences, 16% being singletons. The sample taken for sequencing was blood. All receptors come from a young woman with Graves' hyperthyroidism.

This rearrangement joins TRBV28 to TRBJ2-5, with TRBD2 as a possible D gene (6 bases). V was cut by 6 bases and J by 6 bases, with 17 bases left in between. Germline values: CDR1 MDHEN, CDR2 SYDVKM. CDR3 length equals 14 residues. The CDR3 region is CASRPGGTGKTQYF. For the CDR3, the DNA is TGTGCCAGCAGGCCCGGAGGGACTGGGAAGACCCAGTACTTC. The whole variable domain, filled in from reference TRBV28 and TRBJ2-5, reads DVKVTQSSRYLVKRTGEKVFLECVQDMDHENMFWYRQDPGLGLRLIYFSYDVKMKEKGDIPEGYSVSREKKERFSLILESASTNQTSMYLCASRPGGTGKTQYFGPGTRLLVL.

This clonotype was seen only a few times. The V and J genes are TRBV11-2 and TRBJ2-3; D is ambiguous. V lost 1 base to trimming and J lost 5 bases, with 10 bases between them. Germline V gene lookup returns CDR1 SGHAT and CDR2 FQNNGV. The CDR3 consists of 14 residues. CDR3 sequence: CASSLGGDLDTQYF. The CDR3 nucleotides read TGTGCCAGCAGCTTAGGGGGTGACCTAGATACGCAGTATTTT.